The following is a T cell receptor beta chain sequence with its context. Its cognate antigen is unknown. The data were obtained in a study of T cells in Graves' hyperthyroidism and ophthalmopathy. Points from the study as a whole: In blood, most of the thyroid clonotypes expanded above 0.001 were also present.

Amplified TCR beta CDR3 regions came from RNA transcripts. An initial round of RT-PCR targeting the TCR CDR3 relied on the HTBI primer set. TCRdb analysed the multiplex PCR reads with MiXCR anew, one entry per CDR3 protein. The sample gives under 650,000 distinct CDR3 sequences, 15% to 20% of which show up once; 3.8% is in the top ten. No progression to ophthalmopathy during 18 months of follow-up defined stable disease. The study left out patients who had uncontrolled infection, other autoimmune disease, pregnancy or lactation. CDR1 is SGHAT, CDR2 FQNNGV, per germline. V lost 8 bases and J 10 bases, leaving 18 bases between the germline ends. The CDR3 has 14 residues.

The rearrangement uses TRBV11-2 and TRBJ1-6, with D perhaps TRBD1 (5 bases). The TCR was taken from a woman in her 30s with Graves' hyperthyroidism. The sample was blood. CDR3 nucleotides: TGTGCCAGCGCAAGGGGTTTGCTACCCTCACCCCTCCACTTT. Amino acid sequence: CASARGLLPSPLHF.